This record concerns one T cell receptor beta chain sequence. Antigen unknown. This entry comes from a study of beta chain features in type 1 diabetes. Study-wide results and limits: Sequencing used cDNA, and cells with high TCR expression could therefore be over-represented.

Sequencing targeted expressed TCRB transcripts, as all isolated RNA had been reverse transcribed. TCRdb keeps only in-frame clones here, not all; method: immunoSEQ multiplex PCR. The sample contains 200,000 to 250,000 clones, 9.6% of which appear only once. There are 16 residues in the CDR3. Looked up from germline, CDR1 is LGHNA and CDR2 is YNFKEQ. The junction had 6 bases not matched to a gene; V was cut back by 4 bases and J by 0 bases. The sample taken for sequencing was naive CD4+ T cells from blood. This sequence joins TRBV4-2 and TRBJ2-1; 7 positions match TRBD2. The sequence derives from a woman under 30 in good health. CDR3 sequence (DNA): TGTGCCAGCAGCCTATATAGGGAGGGCTCCTACAATGAGCAGTTCTTC. It specifies CASSLYREGSYNEQFF.